Below are 12 T cell receptor beta chains sequenced from a single sample in a study of T cell changes during pregnancy in multiple sclerosis. Some clones are missing from TCRdb's copy, which holds only in-frame ones; the method was immunoSEQ multiplex PCR. The table has some 74,000 clones, roughly 92% seen once. The sample consisted of peripheral blood, taken after pregnancy. The receptors originated from a female donor in good health, enrolled as a control in a pregnancy study.

The chain has TRBV5-1 and TRBJ2-1, with 13 bases that match TRBD2. Looked up from germline, CDR1 is SGHRS and CDR2 is YFSETQ. With 0 bases clipped from V and 8 bases from J, the junction kept 14 bases outside the gene matches. CDR3 length equals 19 residues. The CDR3 nucleotides are TGCGCCAGCAGCTTGGATGGAGGGACTAGCGGGATCCCGATCGATGAGCAGTTCTTC. This gives the protein CASSLDGGTSGIPIDEQFF.

The J gene is TRBJ1-3, the V gene TRBV28, with a tentative D call TRBD1 (6 bases). The CDR3 sequence is 16 residues long. V was pared by 7 bases and J by 0 bases, with 16 bases between. The germline CDR1 and CDR2 sequences are MDHEN and SYDVKM. The CDR3 protein is CASNSPGGPSGNTIYF. The CDR3 bases are TGTGCCAGCAACAGCCCGGGGGGCCCCTCTGGAAACACCATATATTTT. Based on the CDR3 plus reference TRBV28 and TRBJ1-3, the full variable domain is DVKVTQSSRYLVKRTGEKVFLECVQDMDHENMFWYRQDPGLGLRLIYFSYDVKMKEKGDIPEGYSVSREKKERFSLILESASTNQTSMYLCASNSPGGPSGNTIYFGEGSWLTVV.

The rearrangement joins TRBV19 to TRBJ1-2, with a tentative D call TRBD1 (6 bases). The CDR3 runs to 15 residues. V was shortened by 5 bases and J by 2 bases, with 15 bases between the two germline ends. CDR1 LNHDA and CDR2 SQIVND come from the germline V gene (reference sequence). CDR3 nucleotides: TGTGCCAGTAGTCAGGGGATCATATCAAACTATGGCTACACCTTC. This sequence encodes CASSQGIISNYGYTF. Together with reference TRBV19 and TRBJ1-2, the CDR3 gives the full variable domain: DGGITQSPKYLFRKEGQNVTLSCEQNLNHDAMYWYRQDPGQGLRLIYYSQIVNDFQKGDIAEGYSVSREKKESFPLTVTSAQKNPTAFYLCASSQGIISNYGYTFGSGTRLTVV.

This sequence joins TRBV28 and TRBJ2-1; no clear D. CDR3 length: 14 amino acids. Trimming cost V 6 bases and J 0 bases, with 9 bases left between them. Per the germline V gene, CDR1 is MDHEN and CDR2 is SYDVKM. CDR3 DNA: TGTGCCAGCAGGACACCGAGCTCCTACAATGAGCAGTTCTTC. Encoded protein: CASRTPSSYNEQFF.

The J gene is TRBJ2-1, the V gene TRBV27; 14 bases line up with TRBD2. The CDR3 has 14 amino acids. Germline V CDR1 and CDR2: MNHEY, SMNVEV (reference sequence). Germline trimming cut 6 bases from V and 6 bases from J; bases unmatched to any gene: 1. As DNA, the CDR3 is TGTGCCAGCAGGACTAGCGGGGGGGGCAATGAGCAGTTCTTC. Its translation is CASRTSGGGNEQFF.

The V call is TRBV19, the J call TRBJ1-3; D is unclear. The CDR3 sequence is 14 residues long. V lost 8 bases, J lost 2 bases, and 13 bases lay in between. The germline V gene has CDR1 LNHDA and CDR2 SQIVND (reference sequence). The DNA of the CDR3 is TGTGCCAGTCGGATGACATTCACTGGAAACACCATATATTTT. As protein: CASRMTFTGNTIYF.

CDR3: CASSLLTGVTDTQYF. The CDR3 DNA follows: TGCGCCAGCAGCTTGCTCACGGGAGTCACAGATACGCAGTATTTT. V gene TRBV5-1 combines with J gene TRBJ2-3, with D perhaps TRBD2 (6 bases). With 1 base removed from V and 2 bases from J, the gap between germline ends came to 11 bases. Germline V lookup: CDR1 SGHRS, CDR2 YFSETQ. The CDR3 extends over 15 amino acids.

This clone was detected only once. The genes are TRBV10-3 and TRBJ2-1; D possibly corresponds to TRBD2 (5 bases). The germline V gene has CDR1 ENHRY and CDR2 SYGVKD. This CDR3 is built from 13 residues. The germline V and J ends were trimmed by 8 bases and 8 bases, with 16 bases remaining between them. Here the CDR3 reads CAIEGENSDEQFF. DNA of the CDR3: TGTGCCATCGAGGGAGAGAATAGTGATGAGCAGTTCTTC.

By its share, this clone is medium-sized (0.01 to 0.1%). The V gene is TRBV30, the J gene TRBJ1-2; D is uncertain. This CDR3 spans 13 amino acids. V lost 0 bases, J lost 1 base, and 6 bases lay in between. The germline gives CDR1 GTSNPN, CDR2 SVGIG (reference sequence). CDR3: CAWSVSLNYGYTF. CDR3 nucleotides: TGTGCCTGGAGTGTGTCCCTTAACTATGGCTACACCTTC.

The chain recombines TRBV18 with TRBJ2-7, with 7 positions matching TRBD2. With 6 bases clipped from V and 2 bases from J, the junction kept 13 bases outside the gene matches. From germline, CDR1 is KGHSH and CDR2 LQKENI. CDR3 length equals 16 residues. The CDR3 loop is CASSSVAGALPYEQYF. The CDR3 nucleotides read TGTGCCAGCTCTTCCGTGGCGGGAGCTCTCCCCTACGAGCAGTACTTC.

The chain is built from TRBV28 and TRBJ2-7, with D possibly TRBD1 on 6 matching bases. Germline V gene sequence: CDR1 MDHEN, CDR2 SYDVKM. This CDR3 contains 14 residues. V gave up 5 bases and J gave up 3 bases, with 14 bases separating them. The CDR3 sequence: CASSEGDNLYEQYF. As DNA, the CDR3 is TGTGCCAGCAGTGAGGGGGACAACCTCTACGAGCAGTACTTC.

The rearrangement uses TRBV10-3 and TRBJ1-1; the match to TRBD1 covers 8 bases. There are 13 residues in the CDR3. V gave up 10 bases and J gave up 2 bases; unmatched junction bases: 6. In germline, CDR1 is ENHRY, CDR2 SYGVKD. This CDR3 reads CATSPGGNTEAFF. DNA of the CDR3: TGTGCCACGAGCCCAGGGGGCAACACTGAAGCTTTCTTT.